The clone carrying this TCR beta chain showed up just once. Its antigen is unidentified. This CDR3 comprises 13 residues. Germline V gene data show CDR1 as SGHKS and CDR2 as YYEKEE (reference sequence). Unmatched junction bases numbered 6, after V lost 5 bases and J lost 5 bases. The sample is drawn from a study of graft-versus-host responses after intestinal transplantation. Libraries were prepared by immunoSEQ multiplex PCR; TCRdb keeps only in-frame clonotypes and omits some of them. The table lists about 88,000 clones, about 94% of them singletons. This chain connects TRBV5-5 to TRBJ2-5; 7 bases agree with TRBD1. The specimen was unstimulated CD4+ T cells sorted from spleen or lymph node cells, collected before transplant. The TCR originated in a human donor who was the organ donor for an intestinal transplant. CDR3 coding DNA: TGTGCCAGCAGGGAAGGGGGCGGGGAGACCCAGTACTTC. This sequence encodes CASREGGGETQYF.